These T cell receptor beta chains were read from a single sample in a study of cytomegalovirus exposure and HLA in healthy donors. The method was immunoSEQ multiplex PCR; TCRdb's version includes in-frame clones alone and lacks a portion of them. The data hold about 180,000 clones, with roughly 75% observed a single time. Sequenced material: PBMCs. The receptor set was obtained from a man aged 40-55 years in good health and CMV-seronegative. Both conserved end residues are part of each CDR3. Each record gives: clone size, V gene, D gene, J gene, CDR3 DNA, CDR3 protein. The D gene is left open where the match is weak. Clone size is given for some rows only: seen once, a few or many times, or a class if the clone is expanded.

clone_size: .; v_call: TRBV27; d_call: .; j_call: TRBJ1-4; cdr3_nt: TGTGCCAGCAGTTTATTGTCAGGGTCCCGAAAACTGTTTTTT; cdr3_aa: CASSLLSGSRKLFF
clone_size: .; v_call: TRBV20-1; d_call: .; j_call: TRBJ1-1; cdr3_nt: TGCAGTGCTAGAGAACAGAGATACGCTTTCTTT; cdr3_aa: CSAREQRYAFF
clone_size: .; v_call: TRBV30; d_call: TRBD1; j_call: TRBJ1-6; cdr3_nt: TGTGCCTGGAGTATAAAAACAGGGGGCAGTTCACCCCTCCACTTT; cdr3_aa: CAWSIKTGGSSPLHF
clone_size: .; v_call: TRBV27; d_call: TRBD1; j_call: TRBJ2-7; cdr3_nt: TGTGCCAGCAGTCGCCAACAGGGGTCCTACGAGCAGTACTTC; cdr3_aa: CASSRQQGSYEQYF
clone_size: .; v_call: TRBV5-1; d_call: .; j_call: TRBJ2-1; cdr3_nt: TGCGCCAGCAGCCTCCGAACAGTAGACTCCTACAATGAGCAGTTCTTC; cdr3_aa: CASSLRTVDSYNEQFF
clone_size: once; v_call: TRBV30; d_call: .; j_call: TRBJ1-4; cdr3_nt: TGTGCCTGGAGTCCTGCCGGCAGCGCTAATGAAAAACTGTTTTTT; cdr3_aa: CAWSPAGSANEKLFF
clone_size: .; v_call: TRBV6-5; d_call: .; j_call: TRBJ1-2; cdr3_nt: TGTGCCAGCAGTTTAGGGGGACAATCAGGCTATGGCTACACCTTC; cdr3_aa: CASSLGGQSGYGYTF
clone_size: .; v_call: TRBV25-1; d_call: .; j_call: TRBJ1-2; cdr3_nt: TGTGCCAGCAGTATGTCAGGCGCTGCTAACTATGGCTACACCTTC; cdr3_aa: CASSMSGAANYGYTF
clone_size: .; v_call: TRBV6-6; d_call: TRBD1; j_call: TRBJ2-5; cdr3_nt: TGTGCCAGCAGTTACTCAACAGGGGGGAAGACCCAGTACTTC; cdr3_aa: CASSYSTGGKTQYF
clone_size: .; v_call: TRBV5-1; d_call: .; j_call: TRBJ1-1; cdr3_nt: TGCGCCAGCAGCGGTTGGAGGGGGGGTAACACTGAAGCTTTCTTT; cdr3_aa: CASSGWRGGNTEAFF
clone_size: .; v_call: TRBV27; d_call: .; j_call: TRBJ2-7; cdr3_nt: TGTGCCAGCAGTTTATTAGGGGCTAACTCCTACGAGCAGTACTTC; cdr3_aa: CASSLLGANSYEQYF
clone_size: few; v_call: TRBV2; d_call: .; j_call: TRBJ2-2; cdr3_nt: TGTGCCAGCCTACGACAGGTTTTTAACACCGGGGAGCTGTTTTTT; cdr3_aa: CASLRQVFNTGELFF
clone_size: .; v_call: TRBV28; d_call: .; j_call: TRBJ1-2; cdr3_nt: TGTGCCAGCACCGTTTTGGGAGGAGGGGAAGACTCCTATGGCTACACCTTC; cdr3_aa: CASTVLGGGEDSYGYTF
clone_size: few; v_call: TRBV27; d_call: TRBD2; j_call: TRBJ2-3; cdr3_nt: TGTGCCAGCAGTCTCGGGACTACTAGCACAGATACGCAGTATTTT; cdr3_aa: CASSLGTTSTDTQYF
clone_size: .; v_call: TRBV4-3; d_call: TRBD1; j_call: TRBJ1-2; cdr3_nt: TGCGCCAGCAGCCGATCCGACAGGGGACACTATGGCTACACCTTC; cdr3_aa: CASSRSDRGHYGYTF
clone_size: .; v_call: TRBV7-2; d_call: TRBD2; j_call: TRBJ2-2; cdr3_nt: TGTGCCAGCAGCTTAGCGACTAGCGGGGGCGCAATGGCGGGAACCGGGGAGCTGTTTTTT; cdr3_aa: CASSLATSGGAMAGTGELFF
clone_size: .; v_call: TRBV2; d_call: .; j_call: TRBJ2-7; cdr3_nt: TGTGCCAGCAGCCTGTTTAGGACACCCTCCTCTTCCTACGAGCAGTACTTC; cdr3_aa: CASSLFRTPSSSYEQYF
clone_size: .; v_call: TRBV6-1; d_call: TRBD1; j_call: TRBJ1-4; cdr3_nt: TGTGCCAGCAGGACCCAACAGGGGCTGTCAAAACTGTTTTTT; cdr3_aa: CASRTQQGLSKLFF
clone_size: .; v_call: TRBV4-1; d_call: TRBD1; j_call: TRBJ1-2; cdr3_nt: TGCGCCAGCAGCCCGGGACAGGGTGCTTCCTATGGCTACACCTTC; cdr3_aa: CASSPGQGASYGYTF
clone_size: .; v_call: TRBV6-5; d_call: TRBD2; j_call: TRBJ2-7; cdr3_nt: TGTGCCAGCAGCTCCCCCACTAGCGACCGCTACGAGCAGTACTTC; cdr3_aa: CASSSPTSDRYEQYF
clone_size: few; v_call: TRBV7-8; d_call: TRBD1; j_call: TRBJ2-1; cdr3_nt: TGTGCCAGCAGCTCGACAGGGGTGCAGTTCTTC; cdr3_aa: CASSSTGVQFF
clone_size: .; v_call: TRBV30; d_call: TRBD1; j_call: TRBJ1-6; cdr3_nt: TGTGCCTGGAGTGTATCGACAGGGTTGGGGTCACCCCTCCACTTT; cdr3_aa: CAWSVSTGLGSPLHF
clone_size: .; v_call: TRBV29-1; d_call: .; j_call: TRBJ2-1; cdr3_nt: TGCAGCGTCGGCTCGCGTGTAGCGATGGGTGGCGAGCAGTTCTTC; cdr3_aa: CSVGSRVAMGGEQFF
clone_size: .; v_call: TRBV4-1; d_call: TRBD1; j_call: TRBJ1-5; cdr3_nt: TGCGCCAGCAGCCTTCAGGGGACAGTAAATCAGCCCCAGCATTTT; cdr3_aa: CASSLQGTVNQPQHF
clone_size: .; v_call: TRBV29-1; d_call: .; j_call: TRBJ2-7; cdr3_nt: TGCAGCGTTGAGGGGCCTTACTCCTACGAGCAGTACTTC; cdr3_aa: CSVEGPYSYEQYF
clone_size: .; v_call: TRBV5-1; d_call: .; j_call: TRBJ2-3; cdr3_nt: TGCGCCAGCAGCCGCCGAACCCCGGGAACGACTAGCACAGATACGCAGTATTTT; cdr3_aa: CASSRRTPGTTSTDTQYF
clone_size: once; v_call: TRBV7-9; d_call: .; j_call: TRBJ2-5; cdr3_nt: TGTGCCACTCAGGGGGGAGAGACCCAGTACTTC; cdr3_aa: CATQGGETQYF
clone_size: .; v_call: TRBV6-5; d_call: .; j_call: TRBJ1-2; cdr3_nt: TGTGCCAGCAACCCACGAGGGTCAGGGGACTATGGCTACACCTTC; cdr3_aa: CASNPRGSGDYGYTF
clone_size: .; v_call: TRBV5-6; d_call: .; j_call: TRBJ1-1; cdr3_nt: TGTGCCAGCAGCTTGTGGGCACTGAACACTGAAGCTTTCTTT; cdr3_aa: CASSLWALNTEAFF
clone_size: .; v_call: TRBV6-1; d_call: TRBD2; j_call: TRBJ2-2; cdr3_nt: TGTGCCAGCAGTGAAAGAAGCGGGGGGCCAGGCACCGGGGAGCTGTTTTTT; cdr3_aa: CASSERSGGPGTGELFF
clone_size: .; v_call: TRBV7-2; d_call: TRBD1; j_call: TRBJ2-5; cdr3_nt: TGTGCCAGCAGCTTAGCGGACAGGGTTGGGGAGACCCAGTACTTC; cdr3_aa: CASSLADRVGETQYF
clone_size: .; v_call: TRBV11-3; d_call: .; j_call: TRBJ2-1; cdr3_nt: TGTGCCAGCACCTTGACGTTGGCGGGACCCGCCCCCAATGAGCAGTTCTTC; cdr3_aa: CASTLTLAGPAPNEQFF
clone_size: once; v_call: TRBV18; d_call: .; j_call: TRBJ1-5; cdr3_nt: TGTGCCAGCTCACCACCAGGGGGTAATCAGCCCCAGCATTTT; cdr3_aa: CASSPPGGNQPQHF
clone_size: .; v_call: TRBV10-3; d_call: .; j_call: TRBJ1-1; cdr3_nt: TGTGCCATCAGTGATAGGGAGGCCCTGAACACTGAAGCTTTCTTT; cdr3_aa: CAISDREALNTEAFF